This T cell receptor beta chain comes out of a study of identical twins (dated by TCRdb to the mid-2010s). Turning to the overall study: To test whether fetal clonotypes persist, the study used deep sequencing on TCR alpha and beta repertoires from monozygotic twins, unrelated adults of various ages, and cord blood. To rule out contamination, the twin experiments were replicated at different times with different library preparation protocols.

The protocol used for the library was 5' RACE. Instrument on record: Illumina HiSeq 2000. Template switching added a universal primer binding site, and the final cDNA carried a unique molecular identifier that allowed TCR cDNA molecules to be counted accurately. Specific primers in the conserved constant-segment region were used to synthesize first-strand cDNA for the TCR alpha and beta chains. To control for contamination, every cDNA library carried two barcodes: a SMART-Mk sample barcode plus Illumina barcodes. Two successive PCR steps introduced TruSeq adapter sequences along with Illumina sample barcodes. The TCR alpha and beta cDNA libraries were sequenced on the Illumina HiSeq platform using custom primers. As for how the authors treated the data: MiGEC processed the raw reads to extract unique molecular identifiers, while MiXCR was used to determine the CDR3 positions. For each individual, recombination models were inferred using an EM algorithm with the repgenHMM and IGoR tools. Shared clonotype analysis was performed with the tcR package in R, normalizing sharing by the product of cloneset sizes. To study raw recombination free of thymic and clonal selection effects, out-of-frame nonproductive sequences were analyzed. TCRdb itself trimmed the public reads at Q25 with fastp, ran MiXCR and retained productive beta chains. One record per CDR3 amino acid sequence lists the most common genes and DNA. The authors' filters were not applied to this entry. For this sample the table gives fewer than 550,000 distinct CDR3 sequences, of which about 16% were detected only once. The ten largest clonotypes hold about 0.47% of the sample.

As concerns this clonotype: Its target antigen remains unknown. No base-level quality is on record; no much larger clone is a single base apart.

All donors were healthy Caucasians. The twin cohort comprised three pairs of female monozygotic twins, all aged about 18 to 29 years. CD4+ and CD8+ T cell populations were isolated with positive isolation kits from Invitrogen. The paper's findings and limits, for the study overall: Invariant T cells such as MAIT and iNKT could partly confound zero-insertion analyses, though diverse VJ usage argued against this for most clonotypes. Because the same donors could not be followed over many years, the conclusions depended on cross-sectional statistical analysis. In monozygotic twins, out-of-frame TCR alpha sharing was systematically underestimated by recombination models, although the models agreed with sharing between unrelated individuals. Fewer insertions were carried by abundant cord blood beta clonotypes, a similar but weaker trend appeared in young adult naive repertoires, and no such trend appeared in memory repertoires. Excess twin sharing in beta out-of-frame sequences was weaker because fewer shared sequences lowered the signal-to-noise ratio. Compared with coincidental sharing between unrelated individuals, an excess of low generation-probability sequences was observed among out-of-frame TCR alpha sequences shared between twins.

From the germline V gene, CDR1 is ENHRY and CDR2 is SYGVKD. The trim is 0 bases for V and 0 bases for J, with a gap of 8 bases between the germline ends. The CDR3, from cysteine to phenylalanine, totals 16 residues. The sequence is cut down to CDR3 DNA, 48 bases in frame from base 1. This same sample was also part of a study on yellow fever vaccine responses in identical twins. The second study, in turn, reports: The authors reported that the T cell response to vaccination in identical twins appeared partly convergent and partly personalized. In the study, vaccine-responding T cell clones were precisely tracked in identical twins.

The source of this sequence is a woman aged 18-29 years in good health. Sequenced material: CD4+ T cells sorted from blood. Here the chain combines TRBV10-3 and TRBJ2-2; no D segment can be confidently identified. The nucleotide sequence reads TGTGCCATCAGTGAGTCAAGCACATCGAACACCGGGGAGCTGTTTTTT. This gives the protein CAISESSTSNTGELFF.